This T cell receptor beta chain derives from a study of cytomegalovirus exposure and HLA in healthy donors. Broader study findings: Among TCR sequences, most were rare, though some public TCRs appeared in many donors. In a later analysis, a missense DCLRE1C variant was linked to TCR beta V- and J-gene trimming.

Vbeta (60) and Jbeta (13) primers were used in the PCR. The repertoire was sequenced with immunoSEQ multiplex PCR; TCRdb's copy has only in-frame clones and lacks some. Of about 130,000 clones in the sample, around 76% were seen once. The CDR3 has 14 residues. V was shortened by 0 bases and J by 4 bases, with 11 bases between the two germline ends. Germline V gene sequence: CDR1 SGHDT, CDR2 YYEEEE. There are a few counts of this clone. Its antigen is not known. The sequence came from a woman aged 55-70 years in good health and CMV-seropositive. The sequenced material came from PBMCs. The rearrangement uses TRBV5-6 and TRBJ2-7, with D possibly matching TRBD2 (6 bases). The CDR3 nucleotides are TGTGCCAGCAGCTTGGGCTCGACTAGATACGAGCAGTACTTC. This gives the protein CASSLGSTRYEQYF. The full variable domain, with the rest looked up from reference TRBV5-6 and TRBJ2-7, is DAGVTQSPTHLIKTRGQQVTLRCSPKSGHDTVSWYQQALGQGPQFIFQYYEEEERQRGNFPDRFSGHQFPNYSSELNVNALLLGDSALYLCASSLGSTRYEQYFGPGTRLTVT.